This T cell receptor beta chain is from a study of CD8 T cells in ankylosing spondylitis. Study-wide points: Reactive arthritis synovial fluid and blood previously showed some of these motif variants. Characteristic, it appeared, of ankylosing spondylitis blood was a TCR beta motif of roughly eight highly homologous variants. Disease-associated clones were reportedly significantly overrepresented in matched ankylosing spondylitis synovial fluid.

Regarding this clonotype: Its antigen is as yet unknown.

Quantitative 5'-RACE with molecular barcodes generated TCR beta libraries. TCRdb reprocessed the 5' RACE reads via MiXCR and lists one record per CDR3 protein. The sample comprises 300,000 to 400,000 distinct CDR3 sequences, about 14% of which are singletons, and about 1% rests with the top ten. V lost 4 bases and J lost 5; bases outside the gene matches: 7. The CDR3 extends over 15 amino acids. Germline CDR1 SGHRS, CDR2 YFSETQ. The chain combines TRBV5-1 with TRBJ2-3, with 10 bases that match TRBD1. The sequencing input was blood, either unsorted or a sorted T cell fraction (not recorded which). The clonotype was recovered from a male donor with ankylosing spondylitis or in good health (not recorded which). The CDR3 loop reads CASSRGQGFGDTQYF. CDR3 bases: TGCGCCAGCAGCAGGGGACAGGGGTTCGGAGATACGCAGTATTTT.